Shown below are 22 T cell receptor beta chains from a single sample sequenced in a study of T-cell memory formation after mild COVID-19. TCRdb passed the 5' RACE reads through MiXCR, listing each CDR3 protein once. The sample records 250,000 to 300,000 distinct CDR3 sequences, roughly 16% being singletons. Sequences were obtained from PBMCs or a T cell subset sorted from them (not recorded which). These receptors were obtained from a man between 18 and 29 years old who had mild COVID-19 (a few samples of this study predate the infection). Cell type and time point are not known.

The genes are TRBV28 and TRBJ1-2; 8 nucleotides match TRBD1. Germline V gives CDR1 MDHEN, CDR2 SYDVKM. The CDR3 has 15 residues. Germline trimming cut 4 bases from V and 0 bases from J; bases unmatched to any gene: 4. The chain's CDR3 is CASSSDRGTNYGYTF. In DNA form, the CDR3 reads TGTGCCAGCAGTTCAGACAGGGGTACTAACTATGGCTACACCTTC.

The V call is TRBV7-2, the J call TRBJ1-1, with D unclear. From germline, CDR1 is SGHTA and CDR2 FQGNSA. The ends were cut back, 4 bases at V and 1 base at J, with 10 bases in the middle. CDR3 length: 14 residues. The CDR3 region has the DNA TGTGCCAGCAGCTCCCTTACACGGAACACTGAAGCTTTCTTT. This translates into CASSSLTRNTEAFF.

This clonotype was counted ten times or more. The V call is TRBV3-1, the J call TRBJ2-2; D gene unclear. The V end lost 3 bases, the J end lost 8 bases, and 16 bases lay between the germline ends. CDR3 length: 15 amino acids. Germline CDR1 LGHDT, CDR2 YNNKEL (reference sequence). The CDR3 loop is CASSQSRLGRGELFF. The CDR3 coding sequence is TGTGCCAGCAGCCAGTCCCGACTTGGTCGTGGGGAGCTGTTTTTT.

This CDR3 reads CASSSFGADGNTIYF. The CDR3 DNA reads as TGTGCCAGCAGTTCCTTCGGGGCCGATGGAAACACCATATATTTT. This chain uses TRBV6-5 with TRBJ1-3; perhaps TRBD1 as D (5 bases). The CDR3 contains 15 residues. The V gene's germline CDR1 is MNHEY and CDR2 SVGAGI. V lost 4 bases and J lost 3, with 13 bases in between.

In this sample, this clonotype turned up a few times. V is TRBV29-1 and J is TRBJ2-1; TRBD2 matches 9 bases. From germline, CDR1 is SQVTM and CDR2 ANQGSEA. The CDR3 runs to 18 residues. The V segment lost 7 bases and the J segment 4 bases; nucleotides outside the gene matches: 20. The CDR3 sequence is CSAQGRSGGDGGYNEQFF. The CDR3 coding sequence is TGCAGCGCCCAAGGGCGTAGCGGGGGTGATGGGGGGTACAATGAGCAGTTCTTC.

This clonotype was counted only a few times. The chain recombines TRBV6-6 with TRBJ2-2, with D unclear. Germline values: CDR1 MNHNY, CDR2 SVGAGI (reference sequence). The CDR3 sequence is 11 residues long. The V end lost 6 bases, the J end lost 5 bases, and 4 bases lay between the germline ends. The CDR3, as DNA: TGTGCCAGCAGCTGGACCGGGGAGCTGTTTTTT. Translated, it gives CASSWTGELFF.

This clonotype occurred a few times. The J gene is TRBJ2-5, the V gene TRBV4-1; D not certain. There are 15 residues in the CDR3. Looked up from germline, CDR1 is MGHRA and CDR2 is YSYEKL. V shed 1 base and J shed 5 bases, with 14 bases lying between them. This chain's CDR3 is CASSQAPRTKETQYF. For the CDR3, the DNA is TGCGCCAGCAGCCAAGCCCCGAGGACCAAGGAGACCCAGTACTTC.

The CDR3 region is CAISESGDARNEQFF. CDR3 in DNA: TGTGCCATCAGTGAGTCCGGGGACGCCCGAAATGAGCAGTTCTTC. The chain couples TRBV10-3 to TRBJ2-1; the D gene could be TRBD1 or TRBD2 (5 bases each). The V gene's germline CDR1 is ENHRY and CDR2 SYGVKD. V gave up 0 bases and J gave up 7 bases, with 13 bases separating them. The CDR3 extends over 15 amino acids.

This clonotype was seen ten or more times. This chain joins TRBV7-2 and TRBJ1-2; no reliable D call. V was clipped by 0 bases and J by 0 bases, with 11 bases between them. Looked up from germline, CDR1 is SGHTA and CDR2 is FQGNSA. CDR3 size: 16 residues. The CDR3 DNA is TGTGCCAGCAGCTTAGCAGCGACTCGAGCTAACTATGGCTACACCTTC. Protein: CASSLAATRANYGYTF.

The chain couples TRBV7-8 to TRBJ2-7; D is undetermined. Germline V gives CDR1 SGHVS, CDR2 FQNEAQ. The length of the CDR3 is 13 residues. Trimming shortened V by 1 base and J by 6 bases, and 10 bases separated the two germline ends. The CDR3 sequence is CASSLGDWGEQYV. The CDR3 DNA reads TGTGCCAGCAGCTTAGGCGACTGGGGCGAGCAGTACGTC.

The table lists this clonotype with many counts. The chain joins TRBV3-1 to TRBJ2-3; 12 positions match TRBD2. The CDR3 has 17 residues. Germline V gives CDR1 LGHDT, CDR2 YNNKEL (reference sequence). V lost 4 bases, J lost 4 bases, and 9 bases stayed unmatched. The CDR3 protein is CASSPELAGGVADTQYF. CDR3 DNA sequence: TGTGCCAGCAGCCCGGAACTAGCGGGGGGCGTCGCAGATACGCAGTATTTT.

The CDR3 DNA reads TGTGCCAGCAGTTACTCCAGACAGGTACCCTACGAGCAGTACTTC. Its protein is CASSYSRQVPYEQYF. The V and J genes are TRBV6-5 and TRBJ2-7; a possible D gene is TRBD1 (6 bases). Germline lookup yields CDR1 MNHEY and CDR2 SVGAGI. Trimming left V 0 bases short and J 2 bases short, with 11 bases between. CDR3 size: 15 residues.

This clonotype was counted at least ten times. This chain connects TRBV4-3 to TRBJ2-3; 7 bases are a match to TRBD2. The germline V gene encodes CDR1 LGHNA and CDR2 YSLEER. The ends lost 1 base at V and 5 bases at J; junction bases unmatched: 0. CDR3 length equals 13 residues. CDR3: CASSQAGGDTQYF. Written as DNA, the CDR3 is TGCGCCAGCAGCCAAGCGGGAGGAGATACGCAGTATTTT.

The chain couples TRBV3-1 to TRBJ1-1; D remains unclear. With 6 bases removed from V and 7 bases from J, the gap between germline ends came to 12 bases. Germline-derived CDR1 and CDR2 are LGHDT and YNNKEL (reference sequence). The CDR3 has 12 amino acids. The CDR3 here is CASSASSFEAFF. The CDR3 DNA follows: TGTGCCAGCAGTGCTTCATCGTTTGAAGCTTTCTTT. Complete variable domain (other parts from reference TRBV3-1 and TRBJ1-1): DTAVSQTPKYLVTQMGNDKSIKCEQNLGHDTMYWYKQDSKKFLKIMFSYNNKELIINETVPNRFSPKSPDKAHLNLHINSLELGDSAVYFCASSASSFEAFFGQGTRLTVV.

In this sample, this clonotype turned up a few times. This sequence joins TRBV28 and TRBJ1-1, with D perhaps TRBD1 (5 bases). The germline CDR1 and CDR2 sequences are MDHEN and SYDVKM. Trimming cost V 6 bases and J 5 bases, with 16 bases left between them. The CDR3 has 14 amino acids. The CDR3 bases are TGTGCCAGCAGCCCCCGGACCCGGGGGACTGAAGCTTTCTTT. Amino acids: CASSPRTRGTEAFF.

This clonotype has a handful of counts. J is TRBJ2-7 and V is TRBV6-2 or TRBV6-3, with a possible D match to TRBD1 (6 bases). CDR1 is MNHEY, CDR2 SVGEGT, per germline. The CDR3 consists of 14 residues. V lost 6 bases and J 0 bases, leaving 12 bases between the germline ends. The DNA of the CDR3 is TGTGCCAGCAGGTACACAGGGAACTCCTACGAGCAGTACGTC. Translated: CASRYTGNSYEQYV.

This clonotype was seen a few times. The rearrangement joins TRBV4-1 to TRBJ1-5; no clear D. CDR1 and CDR2 (germline): MGHRA, YSYEKL. Trimming took off 1 base at V and 7 bases at J, with 8 bases between the two ends. The CDR3 covers 13 residues. The CDR3 loop is CASSQVMGQPQHF. The CDR3 DNA follows: TGCGCCAGCAGCCAAGTTATGGGACAGCCCCAGCATTTT.

This clonotype came up many times. The rearrangement links TRBV12-3 or TRBV12-4 to TRBJ2-3; 10 nucleotides agree with TRBD1. V lost 7 bases to trimming and J lost 6 bases; unmatched junction nucleotides: 4. The CDR3 runs to 13 residues. For the CDR3, the DNA is TGTGCCAGCACCAAGGGACAGGGGGATACGCAGTATTTT. Protein product: CASTKGQGDTQYF.

The gene calls are TRBV5-8 and TRBJ2-4; no reliable D call. Germline V gene data show CDR1 as SGHTS and CDR2 as YDEGEE. This CDR3 spans 9 amino acids. Trimming took 10 bases from V and 7 from J, leaving 6 bases between them. The CDR3 nucleotides read TGTGCCTCCCGGAACATTCAGTACTTC. Protein: CASRNIQYF.

In its sample, this clonotype was seen many times. The chain links TRBV4-1 to TRBJ2-5, with D perhaps matching TRBD1 or TRBD2 (5 bases each). Germline values: CDR1 MGHRA, CDR2 YSYEKL. V was trimmed by 1 base and J by 0 bases, leaving 9 bases between them. This CDR3 comprises 15 residues. The CDR3 sequence: CASSQVMGDQETQYF. Written as DNA, the CDR3 is TGCGCCAGCAGCCAAGTGATGGGGGACCAAGAGACCCAGTACTTC.

The sample holds a few counts of this clonotype. The rearrangement uses TRBV5-1 and TRBJ1-6; D unclear. The CDR3 consists of 14 residues. Deletions cut 3 bases from V and 10 bases from J, with 14 bases between. Germline V gene data show CDR1 as SGHRS and CDR2 as YFSETQ. The CDR3 DNA is TGCGCCAGCAGCTCCCTCTCCCAGCAATCACCCCTCCACTTT. Translating gives CASSSLSQQSPLHF.

This clonotype was recorded a few times. The chain uses TRBV20-1 and TRBJ1-5; a possible D gene is TRBD1 (5 bases). Trimming took off 5 bases at V and 5 bases at J, with 13 bases between the two ends. This CDR3 is built from 13 residues. Germline assignment: CDR1 DFQATT and CDR2 SNEGSKA (reference sequence). The CDR3 DNA is TGCAGTGCTTCCGGGACTATCGATCAGCCCCAGCATTTT. Protein: CSASGTIDQPQHF.